These 29 T cell receptor beta chains came from one sample sequenced in a study of shared clonotypes between healthy human individuals. Generated by immunoSEQ multiplex PCR, the TCRdb table keeps only in-frame clones and is missing some. The data show around 510,000 clones, with 95% to 96% seen just once and about 0.059% held by the top ten. Sequencing was performed on naive CD4+ T cells sorted from blood. Subset reported: CD45RA+ positively selected. Source of these receptors: a woman younger than 45 in good health.

This chain joins TRBV5-4 and TRBJ1-2; no definite D call. The CDR3 is 14 residues long. Trimming pared 4 bases from V and 8 bases from J, leaving 18 bases between. The germline CDR1 and CDR2 sequences are SGHNT and YYREEE (reference sequence). The CDR3 DNA reads as TGTGCCAGCAGCGCATACCGAGGGCAGTTGGGCTACACCTTC. Translated: CASSAYRGQLGYTF.

The rearrangement links TRBV18 to TRBJ1-5; D is undetermined. Trimming took 3 bases from V and 2 from J, leaving 11 bases between them. CDR1 KGHSH and CDR2 LQKENI come from the germline V gene. CDR3 length: 15 residues. The CDR3 coding sequence is TGTGCCAGCTCACCCCCCGGGGATCGCAATCAGCCCCAGCATTTT. This codes for CASSPPGDRNQPQHF.

The V and J genes are TRBV6-5 and TRBJ2-7; 11 bases fit TRBD2. Per the germline V gene, CDR1 is MNHEY and CDR2 is SVGAGI. The CDR3 runs 14 residues. The junction had 4 bases not matched to a gene; V was cut back by 6 bases and J by 3 bases. The CDR3 is CASSYGTSGYEQYF. In DNA, the CDR3 is TGTGCCAGCAGCTACGGGACTAGCGGCTACGAGCAGTACTTC.

This clone was picked up one time. The chain employs TRBV2 and TRBJ2-4; the D is unclear. This CDR3 is built from 14 residues. Germline-derived CDR1 and CDR2 are SNHLY and FYNNEI. V dropped 10 bases and J dropped 0 bases, with 13 bases sitting between them. This CDR3 is CATRRGVAKNIQYF. Here the CDR3 DNA reads TGTGCCACCCGCCGCGGAGTAGCCAAAAACATTCAGTACTTC.

This sequence joins TRBV23-1 and TRBJ1-2; no clear D. TRBV23-1 is an ORF; its function is uncertain. Trimming cost V 0 bases and J 1 base, with 6 bases left between them. The CDR3 runs 14 residues. CDR3 sequence reads: CASSQSRINYGYTF. The DNA of the CDR3 is TGCGCCAGCAGTCAATCGAGGATTAACTATGGCTACACCTTC.

The chain is built from TRBV18 and TRBJ2-7; 9 bases are shared with TRBD1. The CDR3 totals 15 residues. V lost 3 bases, J lost 0 bases, and 3 bases stayed unmatched. Germline CDR1 and CDR2: KGHSH and LQKENI. The CDR3 nucleotides read TGTGCCAGCTCACCGGACAGGGGTGGCTCCTACGAGCAGTACTTC. This codes for CASSPDRGGSYEQYF.

The CDR3 is CASSLSGLIAVSYEQYF. In DNA, the CDR3 is TGTGCCAGCAGTTTATCGGGACTCATAGCGGTTTCCTACGAGCAGTACTTC. The rearrangement joins TRBV27 to TRBJ2-7; tentative D call: TRBD2 (6 bases). CDR3 length equals 17 residues. Germline loops: CDR1 MNHEY, CDR2 SMNVEV (reference sequence). Trimming left V 0 bases short and J 1 base short, with 16 bases between.

The genes are TRBV28 and TRBJ2-7; tentative D call: TRBD1 (5 bases). The CDR3 covers 14 residues. Germline CDR1 and CDR2: MDHEN and SYDVKM. The germline V and J ends were trimmed by 6 bases and 6 bases, with 18 bases remaining between them. CDR3 nucleotides: TGTGCCAGCAGCCGTGGGGCGATAGCCGCCGAGCAGTACTTC. Translated: CASSRGAIAAEQYF.

The chain recombines TRBV28 with TRBJ1-3; D gene unclear. The V end was cut by 8 bases, the J end by 3 bases, with 14 bases between. Germline V lookup: CDR1 MDHEN, CDR2 SYDVKM. The CDR3 spans 14 residues. The DNA for the CDR3 is TGTGCCAGCTCGCGGCAGGTCGATGGAAACACCATATATTTT. Its translation: CASSRQVDGNTIYF.

The DNA for the CDR3 is TGCGCCAGCAGCTTTGAAGGCGGGAGATCCTCAGATACGCAGTATTTT. It specifies CASSFEGGRSSDTQYF. The chain recombines TRBV5-1 with TRBJ2-3, with 7 nucleotides matching TRBD2. Per the germline V gene, CDR1 is SGHRS and CDR2 is YFSETQ. V lost 2 bases and J lost 4; bases outside the gene matches: 10. This CDR3 region has 16 residues.

Notes on this clone: The same CDR3 can be traced to other DNA sequences in this sample. The chain links TRBV18 to TRBJ2-1; D gene unclear. There are 11 residues in the CDR3. Germline loops: CDR1 KGHSH, CDR2 LQKENI. Trimming stripped 2 bases from V and 7 bases from J, with 3 bases between. DNA of the CDR3: TGTGCCAGCTCACCAGCGAATGAGCAGTTCTTC. It encodes CASSPANEQFF.

The chain is built from TRBV18 and TRBJ2-7, with 9 bases lining up with TRBD1. The CDR3 consists of 15 residues. V was clipped by 3 bases and J by 6 bases; unmatched bases: 9. Germline CDR1 and CDR2: KGHSH and LQKENI. The CDR3, as DNA: TGTGCCAGCTCACCCCCGGGACAGGGACCCCTCGAGCAGTACTTC. Amino acid sequence: CASSPPGQGPLEQYF.

J is TRBJ2-1 and V is TRBV6-4, with D possibly being TRBD1 or TRBD2 (5 bases each). Germline V CDR1 and CDR2: MRHNA, SNTAGT. V lost 5 bases and J 4 bases, leaving 12 bases between the germline ends. This CDR3 is 14 amino acids long. CDR3 residues: CASSKGRYYNEQFF. DNA for the CDR3: TGTGCCAGCAGTAAGGGACGCTATTACAATGAGCAGTTCTTC.

This chain links TRBV28 with TRBJ2-4; 7 nucleotides line up with TRBD2. This CDR3 has 20 amino acids. CDR1 and CDR2 (germline): MDHEN, SYDVKM. V lost 5 bases and J lost 0; bases outside the gene matches: 19. The CDR3 sequence: CASSTPILAGEMLAKNIQYF. The DNA of the CDR3 is TGTGCCAGCAGTACCCCCATACTTGCGGGAGAAATGTTAGCCAAAAACATTCAGTACTTC. The full variable domain, in which reference TRBV28 and TRBJ2-4 provide the parts outside the CDR3, is DVKVTQSSRYLVKRTGEKVFLECVQDMDHENMFWYRQDPGLGLRLIYFSYDVKMKEKGDIPEGYSVSREKKERFSLILESASTNQTSMYLCASSTPILAGEMLAKNIQYFGAGTRLSVL.

The chain links TRBV6-1 to TRBJ1-3, with no clear D. The germline V and J ends were trimmed by 0 bases and 0 bases, with 9 bases remaining between them. Germline lookup yields CDR1 MNHNS and CDR2 SASEGT. This CDR3 spans 16 amino acids. The CDR3 coding sequence is TGTGCCAGCAGTGAAGCGCTATCCATCTCTGGAAACACCATATATTTT. This gives the protein CASSEALSISGNTIYF.

The chain uses TRBV27 and TRBJ1-2, with unresolved D. V was clipped by 4 bases and J by 4 bases, with 7 bases between them. CDR1 and CDR2 (germline): MNHEY, SMNVEV (reference sequence). This CDR3 region has 12 residues. CDR3 DNA sequence: TGTGCCAGCAGTTCCTCAGGCTATGGCTACACCTTC. Amino acids: CASSSSGYGYTF.

The genes are TRBV6-6 and TRBJ1-4; 8 nucleotides match TRBD1. CDR1 is MNHNY, CDR2 SVGAGI, per germline (reference sequence). The CDR3 consists of 12 residues. V dropped 8 bases and J dropped 7; count of bases not matched to a gene: 3. The CDR3 here is CASGTGGEKLFF. The CDR3 bases are TGTGCCAGCGGCACAGGGGGTGAAAAACTGTTTTTT.

The chain is built from TRBV6-6 and TRBJ2-3, with D possibly being TRBD1 (6 bases). The CDR3 has 16 residues. Trimming shortened V by 7 bases and J by 1 base, and 18 bases separated the two germline ends. Germline lookup yields CDR1 MNHNY and CDR2 SVGAGI (reference sequence). CDR3 sequence reads: CASTPHGAGGTDTQYF. The CDR3 region has the DNA TGTGCCAGCACTCCCCATGGGGCAGGGGGCACAGATACGCAGTATTTT.

The chain is built from TRBV5-1 and TRBJ2-1; D gene ambiguous. With 6 bases removed from V and 5 bases from J, the gap between germline ends came to 6 bases. This CDR3 has 11 amino acids. The germline V gene has CDR1 SGHRS and CDR2 YFSETQ. DNA for the CDR3: TGCGCCAGCATTCAGAACAATGAGCAGTTCTTC. As protein: CASIQNNEQFF.

The rearrangement links TRBV19 to TRBJ2-2; no reliable D call. V was pared by 1 base and J by 5 bases, with 11 bases between. The CDR3 runs to 15 residues. Germline V gene sequence: CDR1 LNHDA, CDR2 SQIVND (reference sequence). The CDR3 region has the DNA TGTGCCAGTAGTATAGTGGGGTTAAAAACCGGGGAGCTGTTTTTT. Translating gives CASSIVGLKTGELFF.

J is TRBJ1-2 and V is TRBV28; D is possibly TRBD1 (5 bases). CDR3 length: 16 amino acids. The V gene's germline CDR1 is MDHEN and CDR2 SYDVKM. Trimming removed 4 bases from V and 4 bases from J, with 19 bases in between. CDR3 sequence reads: CASSYTTDRDAYGYTF. The DNA for the CDR3 is TGTGCCAGCAGTTACACCACAGACCGGGACGCCTATGGCTACACCTTC.

This clone appeared a single time. The V gene is TRBV28, the J gene TRBJ2-5, with 10 bases identical to TRBD1. V was clipped by 6 bases and J by 4 bases; unmatched bases: 2. The germline V gene has CDR1 MDHEN and CDR2 SYDVKM. CDR3 length: 13 residues. CDR3 sequence reads: CASRTGGGETQYF. In nucleotides, the CDR3 is TGTGCCAGCAGGACAGGGGGCGGAGAGACCCAGTACTTC.

This chain connects TRBV7-8 to TRBJ2-1; 7 nucleotides align to TRBD1. Trimming took 5 bases from V and 4 from J; bases not matched to a gene: 5. CDR3 length: 14 amino acids. From germline, CDR1 is SGHVS and CDR2 FQNEAQ. CDR3 nucleotides: TGTGCCAGCAGCCTCCGGGACAGATACAATGAGCAGTTCTTC. Encoded protein: CASSLRDRYNEQFF.

This clone occurred once. The V gene is TRBV4-1, the J gene TRBJ2-2; TRBD2 matches 10 bases. CDR1 and CDR2 from the germline V gene are MGHRA and YSYEKL. The V gene end was trimmed by 1 base and the J gene end by 2 bases; junction bases not matched to a gene: 10. This CDR3 is built from 19 residues. This CDR3 reads CASSQGWSSGRINTGELFF. DNA for the CDR3: TGCGCCAGCAGCCAAGGTTGGAGTAGCGGGAGGATAAACACCGGGGAGCTGTTTTTT.

On this clone itself: In the same sample, other DNA sequences code for this CDR3. The J gene is TRBJ2-7, the V gene TRBV7-9; D unresolved. Germline-derived CDR1 and CDR2 are SEHNR and FQNEAQ (reference sequence). The CDR3 runs to 14 residues. Trimming shortened V by 2 bases and J by 0 bases, and 8 bases separated the two germline ends. The CDR3 loop is CASSLLGGSYEQYF. In DNA, the CDR3 is TGTGCCAGCAGCTTACTTGGTGGCTCCTACGAGCAGTACTTC.

This clone was counted once. The genes are TRBV6-5 and TRBJ2-7; no clear D. This CDR3 spans 12 amino acids. Germline V CDR1 and CDR2: MNHEY, SVGAGI. V shed 4 bases and J shed 2 bases, with 6 bases lying between them. As DNA, the CDR3 is TGTGCCAGCAGTTCGACGACCTACGAGCAGTACTTC. Amino acid sequence: CASSSTTYEQYF.

This chain joins TRBV2 and TRBJ1-2, with TRBD1 identical over 8 bases. In germline, CDR1 is SNHLY, CDR2 FYNNEI. V was pared by 7 bases and J by 0 bases, with 10 bases of the junction left unmatched. CDR3 length equals 16 residues. The DNA for the CDR3 is TGTGCCAGCAAGAGAGGACAGGGCCGAACTAACTATGGCTACACCTTC. It specifies CASKRGQGRTNYGYTF.

The rearrangement joins TRBV6-5 to TRBJ2-7, with D perhaps matching TRBD2 (6 bases). The germline V gene encodes CDR1 MNHEY and CDR2 SVGAGI. The ends were cut back, 4 bases at V and 2 bases at J, with 18 bases in the middle. The CDR3 is made up of 16 amino acids. CDR3 DNA sequence: TGTGCCAGCAGTTCCGGGGGTAAATTGTCAGCCTACGAGCAGTACTTC. Its translation is CASSSGGKLSAYEQYF.

This rearrangement joins TRBV7-8 to TRBJ2-3; TRBD2 matches at 7 bases. Per the germline V gene, CDR1 is SGHVS and CDR2 is FQNEAQ. The CDR3 length is 13 residues. The J segment lost 6 bases and the V segment lost 5 bases, leaving 5 bases of the junction unmatched. The CDR3 DNA reads TGTGCCAGCAGCCCCGCGGGAGAGGATACGCAGTATTTT. Amino acids: CASSPAGEDTQYF. The variable domain in full, with the rest retrieved from reference TRBV7-8 and TRBJ2-3, is GAGVSQSPRYKVAKRGQDVALRCDPISGHVSLFWYQQALGQGPEFLTYFQNEAQLDKSGLPSDRFFAERPEGSVSTLKIQRTQQEDSAVYLCASSPAGEDTQYFGPGTRLTVL.